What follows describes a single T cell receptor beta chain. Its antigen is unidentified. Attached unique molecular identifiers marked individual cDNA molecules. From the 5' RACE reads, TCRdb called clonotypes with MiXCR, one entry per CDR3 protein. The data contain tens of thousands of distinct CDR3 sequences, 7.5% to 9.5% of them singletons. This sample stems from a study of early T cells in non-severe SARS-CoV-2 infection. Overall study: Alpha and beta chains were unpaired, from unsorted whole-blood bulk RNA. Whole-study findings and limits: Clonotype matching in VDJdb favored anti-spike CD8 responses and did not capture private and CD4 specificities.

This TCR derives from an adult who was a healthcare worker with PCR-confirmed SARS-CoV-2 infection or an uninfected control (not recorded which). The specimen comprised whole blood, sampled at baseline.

CDR3 in DNA: TGTGCCAGCAGTTACGAAGGGAGGCGGAGAGAGACCCAGTACTTC. This codes for CASSYEGRRRETQYF. This chain uses TRBV6-6 with TRBJ2-5; D is perhaps TRBD2 (6 bases). V lost 2 bases and J 4 bases, leaving 14 bases between the germline ends. Germline CDR1 reads MNHNY; CDR2 reads SVGAGI (reference sequence). The CDR3 runs to 15 residues.